Listed here is a single T cell receptor beta chain. The table came from immunoSEQ multiplex PCR; TCRdb's copy has only in-frame clones and leaves some out. The repertoire has around 250,000 clones, 75% to 90% of them found once; the top ten carry 8.6%. The data derive from a study of blood T cell repertoires in COVID-19. V was clipped by 5 bases and J by 3 bases; unmatched bases: 4. CDR1 is LNHDA, CDR2 SQIVND, per germline (reference sequence). This CDR3 comprises 14 residues. Sequenced sample: peripheral blood. This sequence joins TRBV19 and TRBJ1-1; the match to TRBD1 covers 9 bases. The source of this sequence is a human donor in a cohort sampled during active COVID-19. The CDR3 spells CASSYRGRDTEAFF. The DNA of the CDR3 is TGTGCCAGTAGTTACAGGGGGCGGGACACTGAAGCTTTCTTT. The full variable domain, with the rest looked up from reference TRBV19 and TRBJ1-1, is DGGITQSPKYLFRKEGQNVTLSCEQNLNHDAMYWYRQDPGQGLRLIYYSQIVNDFQKGDIAEGYSVSREKKESFPLTVTSAQKNPTAFYLCASSYRGRDTEAFFGQGTRLTVV.